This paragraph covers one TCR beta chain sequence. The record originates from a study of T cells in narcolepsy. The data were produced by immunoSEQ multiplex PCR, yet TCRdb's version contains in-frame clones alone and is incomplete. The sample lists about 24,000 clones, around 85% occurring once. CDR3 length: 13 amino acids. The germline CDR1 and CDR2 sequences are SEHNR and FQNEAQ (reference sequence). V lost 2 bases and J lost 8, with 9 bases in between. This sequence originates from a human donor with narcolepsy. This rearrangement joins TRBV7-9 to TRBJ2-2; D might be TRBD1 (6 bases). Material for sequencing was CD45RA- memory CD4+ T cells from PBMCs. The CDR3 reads CASSLRTDGELFF. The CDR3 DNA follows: TGTGCCAGCAGCTTACGGACAGATGGGGAGCTGTTTTTT.